The 21 T cell receptor beta chains listed next were all sequenced from one sample in a study of beta chain features in type 1 diabetes. Expressed TCRB transcripts got sequenced, as all isolated RNA was reverse transcribed. The method was immunoSEQ multiplex PCR; TCRdb's version includes in-frame clones alone and lacks a portion of them. The repertoire holds some 900,000 clones, with roughly 17% as singletons. Sequenced sample: naive CD4+ T cells from blood. These TCRs come from a woman aged 18 to 35 in good health.

On this clone itself: This CDR3 is also generated by other DNA sequences in the sample. The genes are TRBV19 and TRBJ2-5; D gene uncertain. Between the trimmed V and J ends, which lost 5 bases and 1 base, there was a span of 8 bases. CDR1 and CDR2 (germline): LNHDA, SQIVND (reference sequence). The CDR3 runs 13 residues. In nucleotides, the CDR3 is TGTGCCAGTAGTCGAACAGTCCAAGAGACCCAGTACTTC. As protein: CASSRTVQETQYF.

This clone appeared a few times. The chain recombines TRBV29-1 with TRBJ1-3, with unresolved D. The germline V gene has CDR1 SQVTM and CDR2 ANQGSEA. Trimming left V 5 bases short and J 1 base short, with 9 bases between. The CDR3 is 13 amino acids. The CDR3 loop reads CSVRGGSGNTIYF. The CDR3 coding sequence is TGCAGCGTTAGAGGAGGGTCTGGAAACACCATATATTTT.

This sequence joins TRBV15 and TRBJ1-1, with TRBD1 as a possible D gene (6 bases). The V gene's germline CDR1 is LNHNV and CDR2 YYDKDF (reference sequence). Trimming cost V 0 bases and J 2 bases, with 10 bases left between them. The CDR3 covers 15 residues. The CDR3 reads CATSRDRGGNTEAFF. The CDR3 nucleotides read TGTGCCACCAGCAGAGACCGAGGGGGAAACACTGAAGCTTTCTTT.

This chain connects TRBV19 to TRBJ2-1; 9 positions agree with TRBD2. CDR1 and CDR2 (germline): LNHDA, SQIVND (reference sequence). This CDR3 comprises 15 residues. V lost 9 bases, J lost 8 bases, and 14 bases stayed unmatched. The CDR3 DNA reads as TGTGCCAGCCATACCGGGACTAGCACATCCTATGAGCAGTTCTTC. Translated, it gives CASHTGTSTSYEQFF.

This chain joins TRBV6-5 and TRBJ1-2; 8 positions match TRBD1. From germline, CDR1 is MNHEY and CDR2 SVGAGI. J gave up 0 bases and V 2 bases, and 5 bases lay outside the gene matches. The CDR3 consists of 16 residues. CDR3 nucleotides: TGTGCCAGCAGTTACACCCGGACAGGGCCTAACTATGGCTACACCTTC. As protein: CASSYTRTGPNYGYTF.

The chain joins TRBV7-2 to TRBJ1-5; no clear D. The V end was cut by 5 bases, the J end by 6 bases, with 17 bases between. The CDR3 runs to 15 residues. Germline loops: CDR1 SGHTA, CDR2 FQGNSA. The CDR3 is CASSPYRETGQPQHF. CDR3 bases: TGTGCCAGCAGCCCCTACAGAGAAACGGGTCAGCCCCAGCATTTT.

This clone has a single count. This rearrangement joins TRBV6-6 to TRBJ1-5; D remains ambiguous. The CDR3 contains 13 residues. The ends were cut back, 4 bases at V and 5 bases at J, with 9 bases in the middle. CDR1 is MNHNY and CDR2 is SVGAGI in the germline V gene (reference sequence). The CDR3 DNA sequence: TGTGCCAGCAGTTTGGAACCCGATCAGCCCCAGCATTTT. This encodes CASSLEPDQPQHF.

This sequence joins TRBV6-6 and TRBJ2-3; perhaps TRBD2 as D (5 bases). Looked up from germline, CDR1 is MNHNY and CDR2 is SVGAGI (reference sequence). Trimming took 10 bases from V and 1 from J, leaving 12 bases between them. The CDR3 length is 13 residues. The CDR3 protein is CAISPAGTDTQYF. The CDR3 DNA reads TGTGCCATCAGCCCAGCGGGCACAGATACGCAGTATTTT.

The chain couples TRBV29-1 to TRBJ1-1, with a tentative D call TRBD1 (5 bases). Trimming pared 7 bases from V and 1 base from J, leaving 13 bases between. Looked up from germline, CDR1 is SQVTM and CDR2 is ANQGSEA. CDR3 length: 13 residues. Here the CDR3 reads CSGGRQQNTEAFF. CDR3 coding DNA: TGCAGCGGTGGAAGACAGCAGAACACTGAAGCTTTCTTT. The full variable domain, completed using reference TRBV29-1 and TRBJ1-1, is SAVISQKPSRDICQRGTSLTIQCQVDSQVTMMFWYRQQPGQSLTLIATANQGSEATYESGFVIDKFPISRPNLTFSTLTVSNMSPEDSSIYLCSGGRQQNTEAFFGQGTRLTVV.

This rearrangement joins TRBV5-1 to TRBJ2-7, with D maybe TRBD1 (7 bases). The V end lost 4 bases, the J end lost 6 bases, and 20 bases lay between the germline ends. This CDR3 comprises 15 residues. The germline V gene has CDR1 SGHRS and CDR2 YFSETQ. The CDR3 DNA reads TGCGCCAGCAGCCGAGTCACGGGGACAGCGGGCGAGCAGTACTTC. Translated: CASSRVTGTAGEQYF. Drawing the rest from reference TRBV5-1 and TRBJ2-7, the complete variable domain is KAGVTQTPRYLIKTRGQQVTLSCSPISGHRSVSWYQQTPGQGLQFLFEYFSETQRNKGNFPGRFSGRQFSNSRSEMNVSTLELGDSALYLCASSRVTGTAGEQYFGPGTRLTVT.

The chain links TRBV2 to TRBJ2-5; D is undetermined. Trimming took 5 bases from V and 2 from J, leaving 15 bases between them. The CDR3 is made up of 15 amino acids. The germline CDR1 and CDR2 sequences are SNHLY and FYNNEI. CDR3 in DNA: TGTGCCAGCAGTTTGGCCGGGCTTAGACAAGAGACCCAGTACTTC. It codes for CASSLAGLRQETQYF.

Notes on this clone: The sample has other DNA sequences that encode this CDR3 too. The rearrangement links TRBV6-6 to TRBJ2-6; D remains unclear. Germline V gives CDR1 MNHNY, CDR2 SVGAGI (reference sequence). The V end was cut by 0 bases, the J end by 1 base, with 7 bases between. The CDR3 totals 16 residues. CDR3 in amino acids: CASSYSTGSGANVLTF. In DNA, the CDR3 is TGTGCCAGCAGTTACTCGACGGGTTCTGGGGCCAACGTCCTGACTTTC.

Note on this clone: One end of the junction does not line up with germline, which may come from a read error. Other DNA sequences in the sample encode the same CDR3. The chain joins TRBV28 to TRBJ2-3; 9 bases match TRBD2. Germline CDR1 is MDHEN and CDR2 is SYDVKM. The CDR3 spans 13 residues. The chain's CDR3 is CASVLAGGDTQYF. CDR3 DNA: TGCGCCAGCGTACTAGCGGGCGGAGATACGCAGTATTTT.

This clone occurred once. The chain has TRBV7-2 and TRBJ1-3; a weak D match, TRBD1 (6 bases). The V end lost 5 bases, the J end lost 4 bases, and 18 bases lay between the germline ends. The CDR3 covers 16 residues. Germline CDR1 reads SGHTA; CDR2 reads FQGNSA. CDR3 in amino acids: CASSGGGRYYGNTIYF. The CDR3 nucleotides read TGTGCCAGCAGCGGCGGGGGGCGGTATTACGGAAACACCATATATTTT.

The rearrangement links TRBV2 to TRBJ2-2, with D tentatively TRBD1 (5 bases). The CDR3 extends over 15 amino acids. Per germline, CDR1 SNHLY and CDR2 FYNNEI. Trimming cost V 4 bases and J 1 base, with 10 bases left between them. CDR3 coding DNA: TGTGCCAGCAGTGTTAGGCAGGGGAACACCGGGGAGCTGTTTTTT. Translating it yields CASSVRQGNTGELFF. Variable domain in full (rest from reference TRBV2 and TRBJ2-2): EPEVTQTPSHQVTQMGQEVILRCVPISNHLYFYWYRQILGQKVEFLVSFYNNEISEKSEIFDDQFSVERPDGSNFTLKIRSTKLEDSAMYFCASSVRQGNTGELFFGEGSRLTVL.

This clone was observed a handful of times. This rearrangement joins TRBV6-6 to TRBJ2-1; D perhaps matches TRBD2 (5 bases). The CDR3 has 15 residues. V was shortened by 6 bases and J by 5 bases, with 17 bases between the two germline ends. Germline V gives CDR1 MNHNY, CDR2 SVGAGI (reference sequence). CDR3 nucleotide sequence: TGTGCCAGCAGCCAACTAGGAAGTGGTAACAATGAGCAGTTCTTC. It yields the protein CASSQLGSGNNEQFF.

The V gene is TRBV14, the J gene TRBJ2-1; TRBD2 agrees at 12 bases. Trimming at V came to 1 base and at J to 12 bases, leaving 13 bases not matched to a gene. This CDR3 has 17 amino acids. Germline CDR1 and CDR2: SGHDN and FVKESK. CDR3 amino acids: CASSQAGLAGMTEGQFF. The CDR3 DNA sequence: TGTGCCAGCAGCCAAGCGGGACTAGCGGGTATGACCGAAGGGCAGTTCTTC.

This clone showed up just a few times. The V and J genes are TRBV9 and TRBJ2-5; D uncertain. Per the germline V gene, CDR1 is SGDLS and CDR2 is YYNGEE. The CDR3 runs 13 residues. The V gene lost 5 bases and the J gene lost 2 bases, with 10 bases spanning the gap. For the CDR3, the DNA is TGTGCCAGCAGTTTTCAGGATCAAGAGACCCAGTACTTC. It yields the protein CASSFQDQETQYF.

The V and J genes are TRBV6-6 and TRBJ2-1; 9 positions agree with TRBD2. The junction had 4 bases not matched to a gene; V was cut back by 0 bases and J by 4 bases. In germline, CDR1 is MNHNY, CDR2 SVGAGI (reference sequence). This CDR3 has 16 residues. The CDR3 DNA reads as TGTGCCAGCAGTTACTCGAGCGGGAGGCTTTACAATGAGCAGTTCTTC. This encodes CASSYSSGRLYNEQFF.

CDR3 in DNA: TGTGCCAGCAGGCTACTTCGGGCAGGGGGCGAGAACTCTGGGGCCAACGTCCTGACTTTC. Its protein is CASRLLRAGGENSGANVLTF. The chain uses TRBV7-8 and TRBJ2-6; TRBD1 agrees at 8 bases. Trimming removed 6 bases from V and 0 bases from J; junction bases left unmatched: 16. This CDR3 has 20 residues. Germline assignment: CDR1 SGHVS and CDR2 FQNEAQ. Full variable domain (missing parts from reference TRBV7-8 and TRBJ2-6): GAGVSQSPRYKVAKRGQDVALRCDPISGHVSLFWYQQALGQGPEFLTYFQNEAQLDKSGLPSDRFFAERPEGSVSTLKIQRTQQEDSAVYLCASRLLRAGGENSGANVLTFGAGSRLTVL.

The chain uses TRBV9 and TRBJ2-1; 8 nucleotides match TRBD2. The V and J ends lost 1 base and 4 bases, in that order; junction bases with no gene match: 4. Germline-derived CDR1 and CDR2 are SGDLS and YYNGEE. This CDR3 is 15 amino acids long. CDR3 in amino acids: CASSVRSGSYNEQFF. The CDR3 DNA follows: TGTGCCAGCAGCGTAAGAAGCGGGAGTTACAATGAGCAGTTCTTC.